There are a few counts of the clone carrying this T cell receptor beta chain. Its antigen is still unknown. Trimming took 1 base from V and 10 from J; bases not matched to a gene: 9. The germline CDR1 and CDR2 sequences are SGHTA and FQGNSA. CDR3 length: 17 residues. The sample belongs to a study of response to subunit inactivated influenza vaccine. Study observations and caveats: That few new T cells are recruited by each seasonal influenza vaccination was the authors' suggestion.

One entry per CDR3 protein, called by TCRdb with MiXCR from the RT-PCR reads. The sample includes approximately 680,000 distinct CDR3 sequences, 15% to 17% of them seen just once. The sequence came from a man aged 50 to 60 who received an inactivated influenza vaccine. The chain couples TRBV7-2 to TRBJ1-6; 11 bases map to TRBD1. The sample in question was PBMCs from blood, obtained less than 13 days after vaccination. The CDR3: CASSLGDRGIVWSPLHF. CDR3 in DNA: TGTGCCAGCAGCTTAGGGGACAGGGGGATAGTATGGTCACCCCTCCACTTT.